One and the same sample provided the 4 T cell receptor beta chains below, sequenced in a study of Graves' ophthalmopathy and Graves' hyperthyroidism. Transcripts of RNA were the source for amplifying TCR beta CDR3 regions. The workflow started with a first-round RT-PCR run with HTBI primers and then moved on to a second-round multiplex PCR. Via MiXCR, TCRdb re-called the multiplex PCR reads, giving one row per CDR3 protein. The profile shows 200,000 to 250,000 distinct CDR3 sequences, 20% to 25% of them singletons. Sequences were obtained from peripheral blood. The receptors originated from a woman between 45 and 65 years old with Graves' ophthalmopathy.

This clonotype was detected many times. V is TRBV20-1 and J is TRBJ2-5; maybe TRBD1 (6 bases). CDR3 length: 15 amino acids. V dropped 3 bases and J dropped 4 bases, with 18 bases sitting between them. Germline-derived CDR1 and CDR2 are DFQATT and SNEGSKA (reference sequence). The CDR3 coding sequence is TGCAGTGCTAGCCCCAGGGGCCCCGAAGGAGAGACCCAGTACTTC. Residues: CSASPRGPEGETQYF.

V is TRBV11-1 and J is TRBJ2-6; D not resolved. This CDR3 spans 16 amino acids. CDR1 SGHAT and CDR2 FQDESV come from the germline V gene (reference sequence). Deletions cut 1 base from V and 2 bases from J, with 9 bases between. The CDR3 region has the DNA TGTGCCAGCAGCTTAGGTCAGTTAACTGGGGCCAACGTCCTGACTTTC. It is translated as CASSLGQLTGANVLTF.

This clonotype was recorded at least ten times. This chain links TRBV12-3 or TRBV12-4 with TRBJ2-7; TRBD2 matches at 11 bases. Trimming cost V 5 bases and J 7 bases; bases outside gene matches: 7. The CDR3 is 14 residues long. The CDR3 is CASSLLAGVREQYF. In DNA, the CDR3 is TGTGCCAGCAGTCTACTAGCGGGAGTTCGGGAGCAGTACTTC.

This clonotype was picked up many times. J is TRBJ1-5 and V is TRBV29-1; D ambiguous. The germline V gene encodes CDR1 SQVTM and CDR2 ANQGSEA. There are 12 residues in the CDR3. With 4 bases removed from V and 3 bases from J, the gap between germline ends came to 7 bases. CDR3 DNA sequence: TGCAGCGTTGGAGATGACAATCAGCCCCAGCATTTT. It specifies CSVGDDNQPQHF.